This TCR beta chain was sequenced during a study of regulatory T cells in long-lasting Graves disease. At the level of the study: Antithyroid drug intake by newly diagnosed Graves' patients had lasted under 3 months.

This clonotype was detected many times. Antigen: not known. Germline V gives CDR1 DFQATT, CDR2 SNEGSKA (reference sequence). The CDR3 sequence is 13 residues long. Deletions cut 1 base from V and 2 bases from J, with 9 bases between. Time point reported: newly diagnosed GD, antithyroid drugs for less than 3 months. Extracted RNA from PBMCs served as the source of the TCR library. General study findings and limits: Sample size was small, which may have lowered accuracy.

Construction of TCR beta libraries relied on iRepertoire HTBI primers and on Arm-PCR targeting CDR3 regions. TCRdb reprocessed the multiplex PCR reads with MiXCR, giving one entry per CDR3 protein. The data contain approximately 540,000 distinct CDR3 sequences, about 12% of them singletons. The same sample was also used in a study of T cells in Graves' hyperthyroidism and ophthalmopathy. That report adds: Ophthalmopathy, which appeared later, was predicted by the model a median about 6.8 months before onset.

The chain uses TRBV20-1 and TRBJ2-7, with D possibly matching TRBD1 (6 bases). Sequencing used peripheral blood mononuclear cells (PBMCs), obtained at new diagnosis, from a patient treated with antithyroid drugs. The receptor was derived from a woman aged 25 to 45 with Graves disease. CDR3 region: CSARAGVAYEQYF. CDR3 in DNA: TGCAGTGCTAGAGCAGGGGTCGCCTACGAGCAGTACTTC.